Shown below are 14 T cell receptor beta chains from a single sample sequenced in a study of T-cell memory formation after mild COVID-19. Using its own MiXCR run on the 5' RACE reads, TCRdb lists one record per CDR3 protein. The data contain 130,000 to 150,000 distinct CDR3 sequences, 15% to 20% of them singletons. The sample taken for sequencing was PBMCs or a T cell subset sorted from them (not recorded which). These receptors came from an adult woman who had mild COVID-19 (a few samples of this study predate the infection). Cell type and time point are not known.

The rearrangement links TRBV30 to TRBJ1-4; D is undetermined. The CDR3 spans 12 residues. Germline lookup yields CDR1 GTSNPN and CDR2 SVGIG (reference sequence). V lost 0 bases and J lost 10, with 9 bases in between. Here the CDR3 DNA reads TGTGCCTGGAGTGTAATCGTTGGAAAACTGTTTTTT. Translated, it gives CAWSVIVGKLFF.

This clonotype was seen only a few times. J is TRBJ2-3 and V is TRBV7-9; TRBD2 aligns across 8 bases. The CDR3 totals 15 residues. Trimming cost V 4 bases and J 0 bases; bases outside gene matches: 3. Germline-derived CDR1 and CDR2 are SEHNR and FQNEAQ (reference sequence). CDR3 nucleotides: TGTGCCAGCAGCTCCATAGCGGGGAGCACAGATACGCAGTATTTT. Translating it yields CASSSIAGSTDTQYF.

This sequence joins TRBV7-9 and TRBJ2-2; 8 positions match TRBD2. CDR3 length: 18 amino acids. The germline CDR1 and CDR2 sequences are SEHNR and FQNEAQ (reference sequence). Unmatched junction bases numbered 13, after V lost 5 bases and J lost 2 bases. The CDR3 DNA is TGTGCCAGCAGCAAACTCAGGGGAGCGGGGGCAAACACCGGGGAGCTGTTTTTT. Amino acids: CASSKLRGAGANTGELFF.

This clonotype has only a few counts. CDR3 amino acids: CASSPRTGQDEQFF. The CDR3 nucleotides are TGTGCCAGCAGCCCCCGGACAGGCCAGGATGAGCAGTTCTTC. The rearrangement joins TRBV11-3 to TRBJ2-1; 7 nucleotides agree with TRBD1. V was clipped by 5 bases and J by 8 bases; unmatched bases: 9. CDR3 size: 14 residues. Per germline, CDR1 SGHNT and CDR2 YENEEA.

This sequence joins TRBV7-2 and TRBJ2-1; D possibly corresponds to TRBD1 (6 bases). The CDR3 is 12 amino acids. Germline CDR1 reads SGHTA; CDR2 reads FQGNSA. The ends were cut back, 4 bases at V and 16 bases at J, with 17 bases in the middle. CDR3 in DNA: TGTGCCAGCAGCTCCTCGACAGGCAACATATTCTTC. This translates into CASSSSTGNIFF.

There are many counts of this clonotype. The V gene is TRBV12-3 or TRBV12-4, the J gene TRBJ2-2; D gene uncertain. Trimming cost V 2 bases and J 1 base, with 8 bases left between them. The CDR3 has 15 residues. CDR3 coding DNA: TGTGCCAGCAGTTTAAGCGTGGGGAACACCGGGGAGCTGTTTTTT. Translated: CASSLSVGNTGELFF.

The chain has TRBV5-1 and TRBJ2-7; 9 bases are shared with TRBD1. This CDR3 region has 15 residues. The germline V gene has CDR1 SGHRS and CDR2 YFSETQ. The trim removed 4 bases at V and 5 bases at J, leaving 10 bases unmatched. The CDR3 sequence: CASSLTRDRVNEQYF. The CDR3 DNA reads TGCGCCAGCAGCCTGACCCGGGACAGGGTAAACGAGCAGTACTTC.

This clonotype came up a few times. This chain links TRBV24-1 with TRBJ2-5, with 9 bases that match TRBD1. The CDR3 is 16 residues long. V shed 7 bases, J shed 5 bases, and the junction held 13 bases outside the gene matches. The germline V gene has CDR1 KGHDR and CDR2 SFDVKD. The CDR3 region is CATSNRGLGLSETQYF. The CDR3 coding sequence is TGTGCCACCAGCAACAGGGGGCTGGGTCTATCCGAGACCCAGTACTTC.

This clonotype was seen only once. V is TRBV7-9 and J is TRBJ1-1, with a tentative D call TRBD1 (5 bases). Germline assignment: CDR1 SEHNR and CDR2 FQNEAQ (reference sequence). V lost 5 bases to trimming and J lost 11 bases, with 12 bases between them. The CDR3 totals 11 residues. CDR3 amino acids: CASSEQVRAFF. The CDR3 nucleotides are TGTGCCAGCAGCGAACAGGTCCGTGCTTTCTTT.

This chain joins TRBV20-1 and TRBJ2-5, with D uncertain. Trimming took off 1 base at V and 4 bases at J, with 10 bases between the two ends. CDR3 length: 13 residues. Germline V gene sequence: CDR1 DFQATT, CDR2 SNEGSKA (reference sequence). The chain's CDR3 is CSARGTSSETQYF. The CDR3 DNA follows: TGCAGTGCTAGAGGGACGAGCTCAGAGACCCAGTACTTC.

There are a few counts of this clonotype. Here the CDR3 DNA reads TGTGCCAGCAGCTTAGCCTTCTCCTACGAGCAGTACTTC. Protein product: CASSLAFSYEQYF. The chain joins TRBV7-6 to TRBJ2-7, with unresolved D. Germline CDR1 SGHVS, CDR2 FNYEAQ. V was trimmed by 0 bases and J by 0 bases, leaving 3 bases between them. This CDR3 has 13 residues.

Only a few counts were recorded for this clonotype. CDR3 in amino acids: CASRFPGSSYNEQFF. In DNA, the CDR3 is TGCGCCAGCAGATTCCCCGGCAGCTCCTACAATGAGCAGTTCTTC. The J gene is TRBJ2-1, the V gene TRBV5-1; D is unresolved. V dropped 5 bases and J dropped 0 bases, with 12 bases sitting between them. CDR1 and CDR2 (germline): SGHRS, YFSETQ. The CDR3 length is 15 residues.

There are a few counts of this clonotype. Here the CDR3 DNA reads TGTGCCACCAGCAAAGCGCTAGGGACAGGGGTCAATGAGCAGTTCTTC. Protein product: CATSKALGTGVNEQFF. This rearrangement joins TRBV21-1 to TRBJ2-1; no check of the table's D call, TRBD1, against the DNA was made. TRBV21-1 is a pseudogene. The CDR3 is 16 residues long.

V and J are TRBV5-4 and TRBJ2-3, with a possible D match to TRBD1 (6 bases). The CDR3 consists of 13 residues. The V end lost 4 bases, the J end lost 4 bases, and 10 bases lay between the germline ends. The germline CDR1 and CDR2 sequences are SGHNT and YYREEE (reference sequence). The CDR3 region is CASSEAGADTQYF. In DNA, the CDR3 is TGTGCCAGCAGCGAGGCAGGGGCAGATACGCAGTATTTT. Supplemented by reference TRBV5-4 and TRBJ2-3, the full variable domain reads ETGVTQSPTHLIKTRGQQVTLRCSSQSGHNTVSWYQQALGQGPQFIFQYYREEENGRGNFPPRFSGLQFPNYSSELNVNALELDDSALYLCASSEAGADTQYFGPGTRLTVL.